Below are 10 T cell receptor beta chains sequenced from a single sample in a study of T cells in Graves' hyperthyroidism and ophthalmopathy. Amplification yielded TCR beta CDR3 regions, with RNA transcripts as the source. First-round RT-PCR of the TCR CDR3 relied on the HTBI primer set. TCRdb fed the multiplex PCR reads into MiXCR, producing one record per CDR3 protein. This table has around 350,000 distinct CDR3 sequences, 15% to 17% appearing once. The sequenced sample was blood. The receptors derive from a woman between 18 and 30 years old with Graves' hyperthyroidism that later progressed to Graves' ophthalmopathy.

As for this clonotype: A much larger clonotype is one base distant, so this may be a read error. CDR3 residues: CSAWTGYEQFF. The CDR3 region has the DNA TGCAGTGCCTGGACAGGCTACGAGCAGTTCTTC. V usage is TRBV20-1 and J usage is TRBJ2-7, with 7 bases that match TRBD1. Judging by the DNA end, TRBJ2-1 fits better; the J call may be wrong. In germline, CDR1 is DFQATT, CDR2 SNEGSKA (reference sequence). This CDR3 is 11 amino acids long.

This clonotype has a count of ten or more. The chain is built from TRBV10-3 and TRBJ1-5; tentative D call: TRBD1 (6 bases). Germline CDR1 and CDR2: ENHRY and SYGVKD. This CDR3 has 13 residues. The V gene lost 0 bases and the J gene lost 7 bases, with 7 bases spanning the gap. The CDR3 DNA reads as TGTGCCATCAGTGAGTCGGGACAACAGCCCCAGCATTTT. Amino acid sequence: CAISESGQQPQHF.

This clonotype was counted ten times or more. The chain couples TRBV7-2 to TRBJ2-7, with D perhaps being TRBD1 or TRBD2 (5 bases each). The V gene lost 1 base and the J gene lost 2 bases, with 15 bases spanning the gap. This CDR3 is 16 amino acids long. Germline V lookup: CDR1 SGHTA, CDR2 FQGNSA. The CDR3 nucleotides are TGTGCCAGCAGCTTAGGACGGGGCGCATTCCCCTACGAGCAGTACTTC. Protein sequence: CASSLGRGAFPYEQYF. Combining the CDR3 with reference TRBV7-2 and TRBJ2-7 gives the whole variable domain GAGVSQSPSNKVTEKGKDVELRCDPISGHTALYWYRQSLGQGLEFLIYFQGNSAPDKSGLPSDRFSAERTGGSVSTLTIQRTQQEDSAVYLCASSLGRGAFPYEQYFGPGTRLTVT.

This chain connects TRBV19 to TRBJ1-2, with D unresolved. V gave up 1 base and J gave up 8 bases, with 20 bases separating them. Germline V gene lookup returns CDR1 LNHDA and CDR2 SQIVND (reference sequence). CDR3 length: 16 amino acids. Written as DNA, the CDR3 is TGTGCCAGTAGTATAGTTCAGCCGCAGCGGGTAGGAGGCTACACCTTC. It is translated as CASSIVQPQRVGGYTF.

This clonotype appeared many times. The chain joins TRBV12-3 or TRBV12-4 to TRBJ1-2; 9 bases align to TRBD1. This CDR3 has 15 residues. V trimming: 5 bases; J trimming: 6 bases; junction bases outside the gene matches: 10. The CDR3 region is CASSLGQGSPDGYTF. The CDR3 DNA reads as TGTGCCAGCAGTCTGGGACAGGGTTCCCCAGATGGCTACACCTTC.

This clonotype was counted many times. J is TRBJ2-5 and V is TRBV29-1; D perhaps matches TRBD1 (6 bases). V was trimmed by 6 bases and J by 3 bases, leaving 14 bases between them. The CDR3 extends over 13 amino acids. Per the germline V gene, CDR1 is SQVTM and CDR2 is ANQGSEA. CDR3 loop: CSVAHQGKETQYF. The CDR3 DNA is TGCAGCGTAGCCCACCAGGGGAAAGAGACCCAGTACTTC.

This clonotype appeared many times. V and J are TRBV2 and TRBJ1-5; possible D gene TRBD1, 5 bases. The V and J ends lost 6 bases and 2 bases respectively, with 32 bases between them. Germline V gives CDR1 SNHLY, CDR2 FYNNEI. This CDR3 has 21 amino acids. CDR3 sequence: CASRAKPTSSAGWVGNQPQHF. CDR3 coding DNA: TGTGCCAGCAGGGCGAAGCCCACTTCTTCAGCAGGGTGGGTAGGCAATCAGCCCCAGCATTTT.

This clonotype was observed many times. The CDR3 sequence is CASTTGWDSSYNEQFF. The CDR3 DNA is TGTGCCAGCACCACGGGCTGGGACAGCTCCTACAATGAGCAGTTCTTC. This chain uses TRBV2 with TRBJ2-1, with 7 bases matching TRBD1. The trim removed 7 bases at V and 0 bases at J, leaving 9 bases unmatched. The CDR3 length is 16 residues. The germline V gene has CDR1 SNHLY and CDR2 FYNNEI.

This clonotype appeared a few times. This sequence joins TRBV29-1 and TRBJ2-7; D is perhaps TRBD1 (6 bases). Per the germline V gene, CDR1 is SQVTM and CDR2 is ANQGSEA. The V end lost 5 bases, the J end lost 3 bases, and 11 bases lay between the germline ends. This CDR3 is built from 12 residues. The CDR3 region has the DNA TGCAGCGTTAGGGACAAAGGCTACGAGCAGTACTTC. It yields the protein CSVRDKGYEQYF.

This clonotype appeared many times. The chain combines TRBV27 with TRBJ1-2, with D hard to call. Germline values: CDR1 MNHEY, CDR2 SMNVEV (reference sequence). Trimming stripped 1 base from V and 7 bases from J, with 13 bases between. This CDR3 has 14 residues. CDR3 sequence (DNA): TGTGCCAGCAGTTTATTGGGCTCGGGCACTGGCTACACCTTC. This translates into CASSLLGSGTGYTF.